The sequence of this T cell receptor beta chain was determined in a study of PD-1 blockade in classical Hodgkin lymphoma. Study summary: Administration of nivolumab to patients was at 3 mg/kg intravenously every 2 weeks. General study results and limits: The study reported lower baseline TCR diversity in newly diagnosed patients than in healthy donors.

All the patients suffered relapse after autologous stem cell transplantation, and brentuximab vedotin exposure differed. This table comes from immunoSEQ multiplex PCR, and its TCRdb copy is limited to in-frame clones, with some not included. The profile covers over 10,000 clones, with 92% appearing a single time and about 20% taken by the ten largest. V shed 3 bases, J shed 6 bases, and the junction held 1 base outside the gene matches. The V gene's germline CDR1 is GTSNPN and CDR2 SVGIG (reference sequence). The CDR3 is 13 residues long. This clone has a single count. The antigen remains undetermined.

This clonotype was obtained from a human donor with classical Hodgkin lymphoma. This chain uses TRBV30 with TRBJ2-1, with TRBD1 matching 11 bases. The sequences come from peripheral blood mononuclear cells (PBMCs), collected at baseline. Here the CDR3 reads CAWRGTGGNEQFF. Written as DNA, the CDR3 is TGTGCCTGGAGGGGGACAGGGGGCAATGAGCAGTTCTTC.